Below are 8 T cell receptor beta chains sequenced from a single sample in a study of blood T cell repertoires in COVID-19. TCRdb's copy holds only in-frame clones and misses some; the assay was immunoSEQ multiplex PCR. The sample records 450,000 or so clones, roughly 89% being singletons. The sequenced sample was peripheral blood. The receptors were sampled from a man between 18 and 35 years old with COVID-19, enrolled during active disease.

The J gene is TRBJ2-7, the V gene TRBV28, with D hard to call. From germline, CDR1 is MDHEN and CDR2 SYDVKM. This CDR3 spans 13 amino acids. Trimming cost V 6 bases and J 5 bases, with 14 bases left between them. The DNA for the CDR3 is TGTGCCAGCAGCCCAACCCAGGTCGACGAGCAGTACTTC. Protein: CASSPTQVDEQYF. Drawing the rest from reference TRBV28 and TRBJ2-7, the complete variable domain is DVKVTQSSRYLVKRTGEKVFLECVQDMDHENMFWYRQDPGLGLRLIYFSYDVKMKEKGDIPEGYSVSREKKERFSLILESASTNQTSMYLCASSPTQVDEQYFGPGTRLTVT.

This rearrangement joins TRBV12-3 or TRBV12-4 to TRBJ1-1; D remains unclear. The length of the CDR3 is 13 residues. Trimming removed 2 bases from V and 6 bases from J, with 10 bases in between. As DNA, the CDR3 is TGTGCCAGCAGTTTACAGGTTTCGGCTGAAGCTTTCTTT. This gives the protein CASSLQVSAEAFF.

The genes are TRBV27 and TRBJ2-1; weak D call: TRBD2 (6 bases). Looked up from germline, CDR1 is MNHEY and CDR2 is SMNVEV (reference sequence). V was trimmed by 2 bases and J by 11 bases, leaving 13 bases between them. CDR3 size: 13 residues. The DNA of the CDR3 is TGTGCCAGCAGTTTAGGGACTTTCGCCCAGCAGTTCTTC. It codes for CASSLGTFAQQFF.

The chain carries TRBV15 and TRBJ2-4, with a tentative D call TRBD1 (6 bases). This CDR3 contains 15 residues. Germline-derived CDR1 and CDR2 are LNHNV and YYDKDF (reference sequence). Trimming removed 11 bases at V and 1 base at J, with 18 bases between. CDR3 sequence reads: CAAGSQGIAKNIQYF. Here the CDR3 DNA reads TGTGCCGCTGGATCCCAGGGGATTGCCAAAAACATTCAGTACTTC.

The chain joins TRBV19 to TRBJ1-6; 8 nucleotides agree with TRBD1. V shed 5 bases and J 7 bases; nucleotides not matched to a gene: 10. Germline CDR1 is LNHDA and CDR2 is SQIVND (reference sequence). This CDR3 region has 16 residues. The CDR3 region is CASSPQGGQGNSPLHF. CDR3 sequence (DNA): TGTGCCAGTAGTCCCCAGGGTGGACAGGGAAATTCACCCCTCCACTTT.

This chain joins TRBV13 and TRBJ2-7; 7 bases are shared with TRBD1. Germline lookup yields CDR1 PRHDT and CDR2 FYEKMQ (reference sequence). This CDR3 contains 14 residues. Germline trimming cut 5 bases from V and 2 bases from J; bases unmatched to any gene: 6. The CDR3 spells CASSNRDSTYEQYF. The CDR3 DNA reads TGTGCCAGCAGCAACCGGGACAGTACCTACGAGCAGTACTTC.

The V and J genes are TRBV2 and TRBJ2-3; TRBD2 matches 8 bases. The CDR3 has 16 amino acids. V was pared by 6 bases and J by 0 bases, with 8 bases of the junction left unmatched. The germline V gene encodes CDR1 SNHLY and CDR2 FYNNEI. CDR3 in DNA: TGTGCCAGCAGGGATCCGGGAGGGCCAAGCACAGATACGCAGTATTTT. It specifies CASRDPGGPSTDTQYF.

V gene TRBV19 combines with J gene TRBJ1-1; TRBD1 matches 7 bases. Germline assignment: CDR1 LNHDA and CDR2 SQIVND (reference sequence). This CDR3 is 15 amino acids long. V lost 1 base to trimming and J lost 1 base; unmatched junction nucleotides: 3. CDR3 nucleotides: TGTGCCAGTAGTATAGGGAGGACAGGGAACACTGAAGCTTTCTTT. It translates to CASSIGRTGNTEAFF.